What follows describes a single T cell receptor (beta chain). What it recognizes is unknown. The CDR3 covers 14 residues. Germline CDR1 reads MNHNY; CDR2 reads SVGAGI (reference sequence). Trimming shortened V by 8 bases and J by 3 bases, and 14 bases separated the two germline ends. This specimen comes from a study of T-cell memory formation after mild COVID-19. Whole-study results and caveats: Pre-infection memory showed some responding clones, and this suggested that cross-reactive memory joined.

With constant-segment primers, 5'RACE yielded cDNA libraries of TCR alpha and TCR beta that carried sample barcodes and UMIs. MiXCR was run by TCRdb on the 5' RACE reads, yielding one entry per CDR3 protein. This sample has roughly 280,000 distinct CDR3 sequences, with roughly 8.2% found just once. Specimen: PBMCs or a T cell subset sorted from them (not recorded which). This sequence originates from a man aged 18 to 29 who had mild COVID-19 (a few samples of this study predate the infection). Cell type and time point are not known. The chain employs TRBV6-6 and TRBJ1-5, with D perhaps TRBD1 (5 bases). CDR3 region: CASRLGTINQPQHF. The CDR3 nucleotides read TGTGCCAGCCGCCTAGGGACCATCAATCAGCCCCAGCATTTT.